This TCR beta chain was sequenced during a study of T cells after yellow fever vaccination. Study-level background: Investigators used CD3, CD45RA, CCR7 and CD95 to sort the EM, EMRA, CM and Tscm memory subsets. Notes on the study in general: Repertoires obtained by FACS sorting could include abundant clonotypes that entered as contaminants from the bulk population. Almost none of the vaccine-responding clonotypes turned up in sorted memory subsets on day 0, the data showed.

This clonotype was recorded many times. CDR3 length: 13 residues. Germline CDR1 LNHDA, CDR2 SQIVND (reference sequence). Trimming stripped 1 base from V and 7 bases from J, with 8 bases between. Template switching by 5'RACE produced TCR cDNA, adding a universal primer site and UMIs. TCRdb ran MiXCR on the 5' RACE reads and lists one entry per CDR3 protein. This table holds about 16,000 distinct CDR3 sequences, 4% found once. The TCR originated in a man in his thirties or forties who received the YFV17D yellow fever vaccine. The source material was PBMCs, either bulk or a sorted T-cell subset (CD4+, CD8+, memory, or dextramer-sorted; not recorded which), sampled 15 days after the yellow fever booster vaccination. The rearrangement joins TRBV19 to TRBJ2-1; D is ambiguous. This chain's CDR3 is CASSIASANEQFF. DNA of the CDR3: TGTGCCAGTAGTATAGCCTCAGCGAATGAGCAGTTCTTC.